The 23 T cell receptor beta chains presented below share a single source sample, sequenced in a study of identical twins. MiXCR, applied by TCRdb to the 5' RACE reads, yields one record per CDR3 protein. The sample lists 750,000 to 950,000 distinct CDR3 sequences, 9% to 15% seen once, with 1.5% to 2% in the top ten. This same sample was also taken into another study, of yellow fever vaccine responses in identical twins.

Specimen: PBMCs. These receptors all stem from a woman aged 18 to 35 in good health.

Only a few counts were recorded for this clonotype. CDR3 in DNA: TGCAGTGCTAGAGATGAGTTTGAGCAGTTCTTC. Its translation: CSARDEFEQFF. The chain has TRBV20-1 and TRBJ2-1; D remains unclear. This CDR3 comprises 11 residues. The V gene lost 0 bases and the J gene lost 9 bases, with 6 bases spanning the gap. CDR1 and CDR2 (germline): DFQATT, SNEGSKA (reference sequence).

This clonotype has a count of ten or more. The rearrangement links TRBV28 to TRBJ2-5; D might be TRBD1 (5 bases). This CDR3 comprises 14 residues. V shed 1 base and J shed 1 base, with 7 bases lying between them. Germline values: CDR1 MDHEN, CDR2 SYDVKM. The CDR3 reads CASSLYRFQETQYF. Written as DNA, the CDR3 is TGTGCCAGCAGTTTATACAGGTTCCAAGAGACCCAGTACTTC.

This clonotype was detected ten times or more. The J gene is TRBJ2-3, the V gene TRBV5-1; possible D gene TRBD2, 7 bases. The CDR3 covers 16 residues. V was pared by 2 bases and J by 2 bases, with 15 bases between. Germline CDR1 SGHRS, CDR2 YFSETQ. The CDR3 DNA is TGCGCCAGCAGCTTAGGCGGGGGCTCCAACACAGATACGCAGTATTTT. Amino acids: CASSLGGGSNTDTQYF.

The chain recombines TRBV5-1 with TRBJ2-1, with 8 bases lining up with TRBD2. The CDR3 is 14 residues long. V shed 0 bases, J shed 8 bases, and the junction held 4 bases outside the gene matches. Germline loops: CDR1 SGHRS, CDR2 YFSETQ. The CDR3 reads CASSLALGGDEQFF. The CDR3, as DNA: TGCGCCAGCAGCTTGGCGCTCGGGGGGGATGAGCAGTTCTTC.

This clonotype was seen ten or more times. This chain connects TRBV25-1 to TRBJ2-5; 7 bases fit TRBD1. V was pared by 5 bases and J by 1 base, with 4 bases of the junction left unmatched. The CDR3 contains 14 residues. Germline CDR1 reads MGHDK; CDR2 reads SYGVNS. In nucleotides, the CDR3 is TGTGCCAGCAGTAGACAGGGATTCCAAGAGACCCAGTACTTC. This sequence encodes CASSRQGFQETQYF. Full variable domain (missing parts from reference TRBV25-1 and TRBJ2-5): EADIYQTPRYLVIGTGKKITLECSQTMGHDKMYWYQQDPGMELHLIHYSYGVNSTEKGDLSSESTVSRIRTEHFPLTLESARPSHTSQYLCASSRQGFQETQYFGPGTRLLVL.

The rearrangement links TRBV7-9 to TRBJ2-2; 7 bases are a match to TRBD2. J gave up 0 bases and V 1 base, and 5 bases lay outside the gene matches. This CDR3 spans 17 amino acids. Germline V lookup: CDR1 SEHNR, CDR2 FQNEAQ (reference sequence). As DNA, the CDR3 is TGTGCCAGCAGCTTAGTTCGGGGGGACGCGAACACCGGGGAGCTGTTTTTT. This gives the protein CASSLVRGDANTGELFF.

This clonotype was counted only a few times. The genes are TRBV12-3 or TRBV12-4 and TRBJ2-1, with a possible D match to TRBD1 (5 bases). Between the trimmed V and J ends, which lost 6 bases and 6 bases, there was a span of 18 bases. The CDR3 has 15 amino acids. The chain's CDR3 is CASSPRLQQGNEQFF. The DNA of the CDR3 is TGTGCCAGCAGCCCACGTCTGCAGCAGGGCAATGAGCAGTTCTTC.

This clonotype appeared many times. V gene TRBV6-2 or TRBV6-3 combines with J gene TRBJ2-1; 7 nucleotides align to TRBD2. V was pared by 3 bases and J by 4 bases, with 6 bases of the junction left unmatched. Germline assignment: CDR1 MNHEY and CDR2 SVGEGT. CDR3 size: 15 residues. Written as DNA, the CDR3 is TGTGCCAGCAGTTATGGGGACTACCTTTACAATGAGCAGTTCTTC. Residues: CASSYGDYLYNEQFF.

This chain connects TRBV2 to TRBJ1-2; D is ambiguous. The CDR3 has 13 amino acids. In germline, CDR1 is SNHLY, CDR2 FYNNEI. With 4 bases removed from V and 0 bases from J, the gap between germline ends came to 6 bases. The chain's CDR3 is CASSGRPNYGYTF. In nucleotides, the CDR3 is TGTGCCAGCAGTGGACGCCCTAACTATGGCTACACCTTC.

This clonotype was recorded a few times. The chain carries TRBV27 and TRBJ1-1; maybe TRBD1 (6 bases). Trimming left V 1 base short and J 0 bases short, with 21 bases between. The CDR3 has 19 residues. CDR1 is MNHEY and CDR2 is SMNVEV in the germline V gene (reference sequence). CDR3 loop: CASSLLGQEVPLLNTEAFF. The CDR3 bases are TGTGCCAGCAGTTTATTGGGACAAGAGGTCCCGTTATTGAACACTGAAGCTTTCTTT.

V usage is TRBV15 and J usage is TRBJ2-1, with TRBD1 matching over 7 bases. This CDR3 has 15 residues. V gave up 4 bases and J gave up 5 bases; unmatched junction bases: 8. Germline V lookup: CDR1 LNHNV, CDR2 YYDKDF (reference sequence). CDR3 amino acids: CATSKRDSPDNEQFF. In nucleotides, the CDR3 is TGTGCCACCAGCAAAAGGGACAGCCCGGACAATGAGCAGTTCTTC.

This clonotype was observed a handful of times. The V and J genes are TRBV2 and TRBJ1-1; D gene unclear. The CDR3 runs 16 residues. Germline V gives CDR1 SNHLY, CDR2 FYNNEI. V lost 3 bases, J lost 1 base, and 15 bases lay in between. The CDR3 DNA is TGTGCCAGCAGTGACAGGTTGGGGAGAGGGAACACTGAAGCTTTCTTT. Its translation: CASSDRLGRGNTEAFF.

The V call is TRBV28, the J call TRBJ2-7, with D maybe TRBD2 (6 bases). Germline values: CDR1 MDHEN, CDR2 SYDVKM. V lost 3 bases and J lost 3, with 21 bases in between. The CDR3 covers 17 residues. CDR3 DNA sequence: TGTGCCAGCAGTTTCTTTCGGGGGAACCTCTTTCTCTACGAGCAGTACTTC. Residues: CASSFFRGNLFLYEQYF.

This clonotype has only a few counts. The V call is TRBV7-9, the J call TRBJ1-1; D gene unclear. Between the trimmed V and J ends, which lost 5 bases and 3 bases, there was a span of 7 bases. Germline values: CDR1 SEHNR, CDR2 FQNEAQ (reference sequence). This CDR3 has 12 residues. CDR3 loop: CASSARDTEAFF. The CDR3 DNA reads as TGTGCCAGCAGCGCAAGAGACACTGAAGCTTTCTTT.

The V and J genes are TRBV11-2 and TRBJ2-2; D is possibly TRBD1 or TRBD2 (5 bases each). The CDR3 is 14 residues long. V lost 5 bases to trimming and J lost 3 bases, with 10 bases between them. Germline loops: CDR1 SGHAT, CDR2 FQNNGV. The CDR3 reads CASSTGPHTGELFF. The CDR3 bases are TGTGCCAGCAGCACGGGACCCCACACCGGGGAGCTGTTTTTT.

V and J are TRBV11-3 and TRBJ1-1; possible D gene TRBD1, 5 bases. This CDR3 region has 13 residues. CDR1 SGHNT and CDR2 YENEEA come from the germline V gene. V gave up 6 bases and J gave up 1 base, with 9 bases separating them. The CDR3 bases are TGTGCCAGCAGAAAACAGGAGAACACTGAAGCTTTCTTT. Its translation: CASRKQENTEAFF.

The genes are TRBV24-1 and TRBJ2-1; no reliable D call. The CDR3 has 13 amino acids. In germline, CDR1 is KGHDR, CDR2 SFDVKD. Trimming took 1 base from V and 7 from J, leaving 7 bases between them. As DNA, the CDR3 is TGTGCCACCAGTGATTTTAAGGGTAATGAGCAGTTCTTC. Its protein product is CATSDFKGNEQFF.

This clonotype was seen more than once but under ten times. The chain is built from TRBV5-1 and TRBJ2-1; 12 nucleotides match TRBD2. Per germline, CDR1 SGHRS and CDR2 YFSETQ. The CDR3 contains 17 residues. V dropped 0 bases and J dropped 2; count of bases not matched to a gene: 3. CDR3 protein: CASSLGLAGVPYNEQFF. CDR3 sequence (DNA): TGCGCCAGCAGCTTGGGACTAGCGGGAGTACCCTACAATGAGCAGTTCTTC.

The genes are TRBV20-1 and TRBJ2-7, with D possibly matching TRBD2 (6 bases). The CDR3 loop spans 14 amino acids. In germline, CDR1 is DFQATT, CDR2 SNEGSKA (reference sequence). The CDR3 reads CSTVGAGSSYEQYF. DNA for the CDR3: TGCAGCACCGTTGGTGCGGGGAGCTCCTACGAGCAGTACTTC.

This chain links TRBV2 with TRBJ1-5; unclear D gene. Trimming took 6 bases from V and 2 from J, leaving 8 bases between them. This CDR3 comprises 13 residues. Per germline, CDR1 SNHLY and CDR2 FYNNEI. Here the CDR3 DNA reads TGTGCCAGCAGCTGGATGGGCAATCAGCCCCAGCATTTT. Protein sequence: CASSWMGNQPQHF.

The chain couples TRBV14 to TRBJ2-7, with 10 bases aligning to TRBD1. Germline V gene data show CDR1 as SGHDN and CDR2 as FVKESK. Germline trimming cut 1 base from V and 3 bases from J; bases unmatched to any gene: 6. The CDR3 is 16 amino acids. The CDR3: CASSQGTGTGVYEQYV. In DNA form, the CDR3 reads TGTGCCAGCAGCCAAGGCACCGGGACAGGGGTCTACGAGCAGTACGTC.

This clonotype was seen many times. CDR3 coding DNA: TGCGCCAGCAGCTTAAGATCGCAGCAGTTCTTC. This sequence encodes CASSLRSQQFF. The chain combines TRBV5-1 with TRBJ2-1; D is uncertain. The CDR3 loop spans 11 amino acids. In germline, CDR1 is SGHRS, CDR2 YFSETQ. Trimming removed 2 bases from V and 11 bases from J, with 8 bases in between.

This clonotype has a handful of counts. CDR3 residues: CASSPAWGARNTGELFF. The CDR3 DNA follows: TGTGCCAGCAGCCCCGCGTGGGGGGCGCGAAACACCGGGGAGCTGTTTTTT. The chain couples TRBV7-6 to TRBJ2-2, with D perhaps being TRBD1 or TRBD2 (6 bases each). V gave up 5 bases and J gave up 2 bases, with 18 bases separating them. Per the germline V gene, CDR1 is SGHVS and CDR2 is FNYEAQ. CDR3 size: 17 residues.